This is a list of T cell receptor beta chains from one sample in a study of cytomegalovirus exposure and HLA in healthy donors. Clones were sequenced by immunoSEQ multiplex PCR, and TCRdb holds only the in-frame ones, with some missing. This table holds about 250,000 clones, just over 70% found once. Sequencing used PBMCs. The receptor source for this set is a female donor in good health and CMV-seronegative. Both conserved end residues are part of each CDR3. D genes are given only for firm matches. Some rows mark clone size as missing; the rest say once, few, many or name a class of expanded clone.

TGCGCCAGCAGCTCAACCAGGGGTCCTGGGGCCAACGTCCTGACTTTC	CASSSTRGPGANVLTF	few	.	TRBV5-1	TRBJ2-6
TGCGCCAGCAGCCAAGATCCAGCCAGGGGAACTGAAGCTTTCTTT	CASSQDPARGTEAFF	few	.	TRBV4-1	TRBJ1-1
TGTGCCAGCAGCTTGGCGGTGGGAGGGATAGAGACCCAGTACTTC	CASSLAVGGIETQYF	.	TRBD2	TRBV5-6	TRBJ2-5
TGTGCCTGGGAACACATTATAGACAGGGGGCGTCAGGGTGAGCAGTTCTTC	CAWEHIIDRGRQGEQFF	few	TRBD1	TRBV30	TRBJ2-1
TGTGCCAGCATCTACCGACCGGGACTAGCGGGGTCCAATGAGCAGTACTTC	CASIYRPGLAGSNEQYF	.	TRBD2	TRBV7-9	TRBJ2-5
TGTGCCAGCCAATCCCCCGCAGCGGGCTCCTACGAGCAGTACTTC	CASQSPAAGSYEQYF	.	.	TRBV28	TRBJ2-7
TGTGCCAGCAGCCATTGGACGGGAGAGTGGTTCTTC	CASSHWTGEWFF	few	.	TRBV9	TRBJ2-1
TGTGCCAGCTCACAGGGAGCGGGAGGACGGAACGAGCAGTACTTC	CASSQGAGGRNEQYF	.	TRBD2	TRBV18	TRBJ2-7
TGTGCCAGCAGCCCCGGGAGGTTAGCGTATGCCTACGAGCAGTACTTC	CASSPGRLAYAYEQYF	.	TRBD2	TRBV7-8	TRBJ2-7
TGTGCCAGCAGCTTAGACGGGACCGCGGGGGGCTACACCTTC	CASSLDGTAGGYTF	few	.	TRBV11-3	TRBJ1-2
TGTGCCAGCAGCCTAGGGTTAACTGCCTACAATGAGCAGTTCTTC	CASSLGLTAYNEQFF	few	.	TRBV11-2	TRBJ2-1
TGTGCCAGCAGCCTCCCGGACTTTCCCAATGAGCAGTTCTTC	CASSLPDFPNEQFF	.	.	TRBV9	TRBJ2-1
TGTGCCAGCCAAACAGGGGGAAGTGGAAACACCATATATTTT	CASQTGGSGNTIYF	.	TRBD1	TRBV28	TRBJ1-3
TGCAGCGTTGTAAGCGGGCCAAATCCCGTGGGAGATGAGCAGTTCTTC	CSVVSGPNPVGDEQFF	few	.	TRBV29-1	TRBJ2-1
TGTGCCAGCAGTGAGGATATAAGGAGGCTTCCTGGGAACACCGGGGAGCTGTTTTTT	CASSEDIRRLPGNTGELFF	.	.	TRBV6-4	TRBJ2-2
TGCGCCCCAAGGGGAGCCGACAGGCTCTACAATGAGCAGTTCTTC	CAPRGADRLYNEQFF	.	.	TRBV10-1	TRBJ2-1
TGTGCCAGCAGCAGCGGACAGGGAAGGAACACTGAAGCTTTCTTT	CASSSGQGRNTEAFF	.	TRBD1	TRBV28	TRBJ1-1
TGTGCCAGCAGCTCTCCGGGACAGACCACGAACACTGAAGCTTTCTTT	CASSSPGQTTNTEAFF	.	TRBD1	TRBV5-6	TRBJ1-1
TGTGCCAGCAGTTATTTACGGACTAATGAAAAACTGTTTTTT	CASSYLRTNEKLFF	.	.	TRBV6-5	TRBJ1-4
TGTGCCAGCAGCCTGACTGTTAACACCGGGGAGCTGTTTTTT	CASSLTVNTGELFF	.	.	TRBV14	TRBJ2-2
TGTGCCAGCAGCTCCCCGCAGGGGAGAGCCGGTGAAAAACTGTTTTTT	CASSSPQGRAGEKLFF	.	.	TRBV11-2	TRBJ1-4
TGCAGCGTTTACTACGAGCAGTACTTC	CSVYYEQYF	.	.	TRBV29-1	TRBJ2-7
TGTGCCAGCACTGGGACTAGCGGAGTGGGGGCAGAGACCCAGTACTTC	CASTGTSGVGAETQYF	few	TRBD2	TRBV2	TRBJ2-5